What follows describes a single TCR beta chain. Its antigen remains unidentified. The data were obtained in a study of cytomegalovirus exposure and HLA in healthy donors. Regarding the study as a whole: The tendency of first-cohort TCR clusters to co-occur in the 120 validation repertoires was identified by a subsequent analysis. The authors enumerated over 150 TCR beta chains as linked to cytomegalovirus.

The CDR3 has 13 amino acids. The V end lost 4 bases, the J end lost 1 base, and 7 bases lay between the germline ends. Germline V gene data show CDR1 as ENHRY and CDR2 as SYGVKD. The method was immunoSEQ multiplex PCR; TCRdb's version includes in-frame clones alone and lacks a portion of them. The sample records 75,000 to 95,000 clones, around 96% being singletons. The sample was PBMCs. This receptor was taken from a man younger than 35 in good health and CMV-seronegative. The chain combines TRBV10-3 with TRBJ1-1, with D hard to call. This CDR3 is CAISGQGNTEAFF. CDR3 nucleotide sequence: TGTGCCATCAGTGGACAAGGGAACACTGAAGCTTTCTTT.